These T cell receptor beta chains were read from a single sample in a study of CD8 T cells in Susac syndrome. Using its own MiXCR run on the immunoSEQ multiplex PCR reads, TCRdb lists one record per CDR3 protein. The sample records about 80,000 distinct CDR3 sequences, approximately 94% being singletons. The sequencing sample was made of CD8+ T cells from PBMCs. The receptors stem from a human donor in good health. The CDR3 runs from the conserved cysteine through the conserved F or W. The D gene is left open where the match is weak. The size field is filled for only some rows; it gives once, few, many or a size class.

. TRBJ2-7 TRBV20-1 . CSASGAQSSYEQYF TGCAGTGCTAGTGGTGCCCAGAGCTCCTACGAGCAGTACTTC
TRBD1 TRBJ1-5 TRBV9 . CASSPGGSNQPQHF TGTGCCAGCAGCCCAGGGGGTAGCAATCAGCCCCAGCATTTT
. TRBJ2-1 TRBV11-2 . CASSLDEARGLNYNEQFF TGTGCCAGCAGCTTAGATGAAGCGAGAGGACTTAATTACAATGAGCAGTTCTTC
. TRBJ2-7 TRBV6-5 once CASSQRQGAYEQYF TGTGCCAGCAGCCAGCGGCAGGGAGCCTACGAGCAGTACTTC
. TRBJ2-7 TRBV7-2 . CASSSVAGTLSYEQYF TGTGCCAGCAGCTCAGTTGCCGGGACACTCTCCTACGAGCAGTACTTC
TRBD1 TRBJ2-5 TRBV11-2 . CASSPGQGEQETQYF TGTGCCAGCAGCCCCGGACAGGGGGAACAAGAGACCCAGTACTTC
. TRBJ2-7 TRBV4-1 . CASSYRDGAYEQYF TGCGCCAGCAGTTACCGGGACGGAGCCTACGAGCAGTACTTC
TRBD1 TRBJ2-5 TRBV18 once CASSLTGDGVQETQYF TGTGCCAGCTCACTTACAGGGGACGGGGTTCAAGAGACCCAGTACTTC
. TRBJ1-2 TRBV6-6 few CASRSSGYTF TGTGCCAGCAGGTCCTCGGGCTACACCTTC
TRBD1 TRBJ2-5 TRBV7-9 . CASNGQGGRETQYF TGTGCCAGCAATGGACAGGGAGGCAGGGAGACCCAGTACTTC
. TRBJ2-7 TRBV7-9 . CASSSQTPHKGESSYEQYF TGTGCCAGCAGCTCCCAGACCCCCCACAAGGGCGAGAGCTCCTACGAGCAGTACTTC
. TRBJ2-7 TRBV13 . CASSSWDNYYEQYF TGTGCCAGCAGCTCCTGGGACAACTATTACGAGCAGTACTTC
. TRBJ2-7 TRBV5-6 once CASSPFIGGTYEQYF TGTGCCAGCAGCCCATTCATAGGAGGTACCTACGAGCAGTACTTC
. TRBJ1-1 TRBV9 . CASSASGDTEAFF TGTGCCAGCAGCGCCAGTGGGGACACTGAAGCTTTCTTT
TRBD1 TRBJ1-2 TRBV7-9 . CASSSIGATGDWAYGYTF TGTGCCAGCAGCTCAATCGGGGCGACAGGGGATTGGGCCTATGGCTACACCTTC
. TRBJ2-5 TRBV6-2/TRBV6-3 . CASSPSGETQYF TGTGCCAGCAGTCCCAGCGGAGAGACCCAGTACTTC
TRBD1 TRBJ1-1 TRBV29-1 . CSVAGGPEAFF TGCAGCGTTGCAGGGGGGCCTGAAGCTTTCTTT
. TRBJ1-5 TRBV27 . CASTRVAGGNQPQHF TGTGCCAGCACACGCGTGGCGGGGGGCAATCAGCCCCAGCATTTT
TRBD2 TRBJ2-3 TRBV7-9 . CARAAGGRTDTQYF TGTGCCAGGGCGGCGGGAGGAAGGACAGATACGCAGTATTTT
. TRBJ1-2 TRBV12-3/TRBV12-4 . CASSLAGHPPGGYTF TGTGCCAGCAGTTTAGCGGGACATCCCCCCGGTGGCTACACCTTC
TRBD2 TRBJ2-1 TRBV28 . CASSFPLSGGGLEQFF TGTGCCAGCAGTTTTCCCCTAAGTGGGGGGGGGTTGGAGCAGTTCTTC
TRBD1 TRBJ1-2 TRBV14 . CASSQDGGTGVYGYTF TGTGCCAGCAGCCAAGATGGTGGGACAGGGGTCTATGGCTACACCTTC
. TRBJ1-2 TRBV7-9 . CASSSPTQGTNYGYTF TGTGCCAGCAGCTCGCCTACACAGGGTACCAACTATGGCTACACCTTC
TRBD2 TRBJ2-7 TRBV27 . CASSLYWTGTSGTYEQYF TGTGCCAGCAGTTTATACTGGACCGGGACTAGCGGGACCTACGAGCAGTACTTC
. TRBJ1-2 TRBV7-9 . CASSLTSVNYGYTF TGTGCCAGCAGCTTGACTTCAGTAAACTATGGCTACACCTTC
TRBD2 TRBJ2-5 TRBV24-1 . CATSDLAGGRETQYF TGTGCCACCAGTGATTTGGCGGGAGGGCGAGAGACCCAGTACTTC
. TRBJ2-1 TRBV18 once CASSPDSVEGQFF TGTGCCAGCTCACCTGACAGCGTAGAGGGGCAGTTCTTC
TRBD1 TRBJ2-1 TRBV28 . CASGTPKGQGYEQFF TGTGCCAGCGGTACGCCCAAGGGACAGGGGTATGAGCAGTTCTTC
TRBD1 TRBJ1-6 TRBV9 . CASSVQGAVGSPLHF TGTGCCAGCAGCGTACAGGGGGCGGTTGGGTCACCCCTCCACTTT
TRBD1 TRBJ1-2 TRBV9 . CASSGGGPGYTF TGTGCCAGCAGCGGAGGGGGCCCTGGCTACACCTTC
. TRBJ2-1 TRBV25-1 . CASSESSEVNEQFF TGTGCCAGCAGTGAATCGTCCGAGGTCAATGAGCAGTTCTTC
. TRBJ1-2 TRBV18 . CASSPDMGWGYTF TGTGCCAGCTCACCCGACATGGGCTGGGGCTACACCTTC